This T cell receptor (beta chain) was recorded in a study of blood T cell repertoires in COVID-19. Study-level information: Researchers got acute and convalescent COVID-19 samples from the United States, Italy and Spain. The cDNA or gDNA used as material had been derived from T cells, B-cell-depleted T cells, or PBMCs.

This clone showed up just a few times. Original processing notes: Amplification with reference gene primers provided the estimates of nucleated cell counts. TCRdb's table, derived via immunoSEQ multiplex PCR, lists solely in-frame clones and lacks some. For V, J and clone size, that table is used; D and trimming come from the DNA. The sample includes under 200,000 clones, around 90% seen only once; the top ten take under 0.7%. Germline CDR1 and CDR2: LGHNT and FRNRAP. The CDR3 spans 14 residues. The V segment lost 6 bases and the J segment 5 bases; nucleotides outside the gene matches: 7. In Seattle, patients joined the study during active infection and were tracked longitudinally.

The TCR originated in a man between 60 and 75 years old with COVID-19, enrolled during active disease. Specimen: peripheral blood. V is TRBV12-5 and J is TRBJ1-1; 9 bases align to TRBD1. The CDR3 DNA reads TGTGCTAGTGGCAATGCCGACAGGGGGACTGAAGCTTTCTTT. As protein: CASGNADRGTEAFF.